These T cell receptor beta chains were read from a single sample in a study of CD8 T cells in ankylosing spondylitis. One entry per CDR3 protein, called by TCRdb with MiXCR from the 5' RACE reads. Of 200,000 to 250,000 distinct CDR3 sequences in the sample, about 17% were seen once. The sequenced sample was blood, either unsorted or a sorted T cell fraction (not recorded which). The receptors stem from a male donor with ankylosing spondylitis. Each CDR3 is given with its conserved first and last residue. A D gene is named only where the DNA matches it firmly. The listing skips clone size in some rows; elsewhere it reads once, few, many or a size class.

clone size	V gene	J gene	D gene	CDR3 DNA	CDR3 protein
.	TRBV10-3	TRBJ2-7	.	TGTGCCATCAGTGATGGCTCACCCTACGAGCAGTACTTC	CAISDGSPYEQYF
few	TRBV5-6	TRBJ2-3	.	TGTGCCAGCAGCTTACTAGAGAGCACAGATACGCAGTATTTT	CASSLLESTDTQYF
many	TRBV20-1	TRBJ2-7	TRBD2	TGCAGTGCTAGAGACTTAGCGGGAGGGTTGTACGAGCAGTACTTC	CSARDLAGGLYEQYF
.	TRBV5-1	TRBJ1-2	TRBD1	TGCGCCAGCAGCCCTACGACAGGGAGCGGCTATGGCTACACCTTC	CASSPTTGSGYGYTF
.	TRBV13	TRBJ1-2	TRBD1	TGTGCCAGCAGCCTTTACCGGGACAGGGTCCTTTATGGCTACACCTTC	CASSLYRDRVLYGYTF
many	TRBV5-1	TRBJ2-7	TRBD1	TGCGCCAGCAATGACAGGGGCCCCTCCTACGAGCAGTACTTC	CASNDRGPSYEQYF
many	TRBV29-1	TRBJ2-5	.	TGCAGCGTTGTTCCAGGACACTTGAGCCAAGAGACCCAGTACTTC	CSVVPGHLSQETQYF
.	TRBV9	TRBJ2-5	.	TGTGCCAGCAGCGTAGCTGGGTCCCCCTCGACGAAGTACTTC	CASSVAGSPSTKYF
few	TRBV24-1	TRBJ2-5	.	TGTGCCACCAGTGATTTGTACGGAGAGACCCAGTACTTC	CATSDLYGETQYF
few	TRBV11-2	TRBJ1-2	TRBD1	TGTGCCAGCAGCTTACACGACAGGGTCTATGGCTACACCTTC	CASSLHDRVYGYTF
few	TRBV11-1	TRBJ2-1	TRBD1	TGTGCCAGCAGCACACCGTTTCCAACAGGGGGCGGTTACAATGAGCAGTTCTTC	CASSTPFPTGGGYNEQFF
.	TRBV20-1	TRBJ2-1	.	TGCAGTGCTCTGCCCATGAGCTCCTACAATGAGCAGTTCTTC	CSALPMSSYNEQFF
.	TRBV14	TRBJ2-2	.	TGTGCCAGCAGCCAAGATGCGGGTCACGGGGAGCTGTTTTTT	CASSQDAGHGELFF
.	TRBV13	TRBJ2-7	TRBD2	TGTGCCAGCAGCTTAGTACTTGCGGGGGGACCCTACGAGCAGTACTTC	CASSLVLAGGPYEQYF
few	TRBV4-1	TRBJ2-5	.	TGCGCCAGCAGCCAAGCACCCAGGGGTAGCAGCATCCAAGAGACCCAGTACTTC	CASSQAPRGSSIQETQYF
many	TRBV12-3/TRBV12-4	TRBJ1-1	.	TGTGCCAGCGTTGGATGGGACGATTTGTATAGTGGGGCTTTCTTT	CASVGWDDLYSGAFF
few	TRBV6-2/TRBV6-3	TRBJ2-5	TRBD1	TGTGCCAGCAGCTATAGGGACAGGGCCTTGGACTTC	CASSYRDRALDF
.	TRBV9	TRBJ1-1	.	TGTGCCAGCACCCAAATGACAGTGCCCTACACTGAAGCTTTCTTT	CASTQMTVPYTEAFF
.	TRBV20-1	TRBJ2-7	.	TGCAGTGCTAGAGATAGGGGTCGAGAGGATTACGAGCAGTACTTC	CSARDRGREDYEQYF
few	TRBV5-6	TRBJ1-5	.	TGTGCCAGCAGCTTGGCGAATCTTGGACCGGATCAGCCCCAGCATTTT	CASSLANLGPDQPQHF